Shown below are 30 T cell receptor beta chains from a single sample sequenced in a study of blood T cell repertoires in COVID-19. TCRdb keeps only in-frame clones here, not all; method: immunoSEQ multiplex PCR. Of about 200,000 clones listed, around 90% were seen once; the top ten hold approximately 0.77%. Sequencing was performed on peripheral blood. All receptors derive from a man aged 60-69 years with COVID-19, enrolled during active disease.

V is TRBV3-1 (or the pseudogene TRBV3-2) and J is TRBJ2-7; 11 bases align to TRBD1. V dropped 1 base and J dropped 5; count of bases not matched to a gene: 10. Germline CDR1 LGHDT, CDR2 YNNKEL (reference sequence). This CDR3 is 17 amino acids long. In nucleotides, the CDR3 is TGTGCCAGCAGCCAAGGGATCTCCGGGACAGGGGGAAACGAGCAGTACTTC. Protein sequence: CASSQGISGTGGNEQYF.

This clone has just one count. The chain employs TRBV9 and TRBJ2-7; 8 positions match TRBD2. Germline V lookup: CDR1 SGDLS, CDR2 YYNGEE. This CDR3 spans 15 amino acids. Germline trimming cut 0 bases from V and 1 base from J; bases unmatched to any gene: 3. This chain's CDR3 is CASSVAGGDSYEQYF. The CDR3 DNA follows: TGTGCCAGCAGCGTAGCGGGGGGGGATTCCTACGAGCAGTACTTC.

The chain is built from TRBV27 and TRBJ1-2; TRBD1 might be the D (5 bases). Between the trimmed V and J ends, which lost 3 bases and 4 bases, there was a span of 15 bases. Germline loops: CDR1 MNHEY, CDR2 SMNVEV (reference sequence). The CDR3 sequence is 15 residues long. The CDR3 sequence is CASSLAGRSPYGYTF. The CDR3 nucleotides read TGTGCCAGCAGTTTGGCAGGGCGATCTCCCTATGGCTACACCTTC.

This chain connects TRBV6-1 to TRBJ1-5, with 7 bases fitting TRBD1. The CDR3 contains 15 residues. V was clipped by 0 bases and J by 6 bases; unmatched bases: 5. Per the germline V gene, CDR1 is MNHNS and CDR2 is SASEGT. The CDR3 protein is CASSEAPTGRQPQHF. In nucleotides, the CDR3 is TGTGCCAGCAGTGAAGCGCCGACAGGGCGTCAGCCCCAGCATTTT.

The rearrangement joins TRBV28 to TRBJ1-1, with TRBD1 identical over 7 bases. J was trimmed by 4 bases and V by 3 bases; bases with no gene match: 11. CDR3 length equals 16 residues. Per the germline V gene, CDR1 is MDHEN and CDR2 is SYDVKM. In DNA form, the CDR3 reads TGTGCCAGCAGTTTCGTGGTTCAGGGGGAGAGCACTGAAGCTTTCTTT. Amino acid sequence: CASSFVVQGESTEAFF.

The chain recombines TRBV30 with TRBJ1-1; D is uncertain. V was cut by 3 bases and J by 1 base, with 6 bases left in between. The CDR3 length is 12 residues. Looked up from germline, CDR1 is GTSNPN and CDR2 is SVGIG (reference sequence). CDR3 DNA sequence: TGTGCCTGGAGCCCAGAGAACACTGAAGCTTTCTTT. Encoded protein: CAWSPENTEAFF.

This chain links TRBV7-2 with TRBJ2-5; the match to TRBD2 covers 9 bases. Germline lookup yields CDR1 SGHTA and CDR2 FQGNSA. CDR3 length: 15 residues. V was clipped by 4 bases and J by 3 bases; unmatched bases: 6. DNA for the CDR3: TGTGCCAGCAGCTCTAGCCGCGGGAGGGAAGAGACCCAGTACTTC. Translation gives CASSSSRGREETQYF.

The CDR3 loop reads CSARGQNGYTF. The CDR3 bases are TGCAGTGCTAGAGGGCAGAATGGCTACACCTTC. The rearrangement links TRBV20-1 to TRBJ1-2; D is ambiguous. The CDR3 has 11 residues. Per germline, CDR1 DFQATT and CDR2 SNEGSKA (reference sequence). Trimming took off 1 base at V and 6 bases at J, with 6 bases between the two ends.

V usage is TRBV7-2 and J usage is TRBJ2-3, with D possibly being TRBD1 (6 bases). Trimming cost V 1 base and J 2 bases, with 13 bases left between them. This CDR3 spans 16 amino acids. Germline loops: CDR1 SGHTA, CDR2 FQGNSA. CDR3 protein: CASSLGYDRFTDTQYF. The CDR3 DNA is TGTGCCAGCAGCTTAGGCTACGACAGGTTCACAGATACGCAGTATTTT.

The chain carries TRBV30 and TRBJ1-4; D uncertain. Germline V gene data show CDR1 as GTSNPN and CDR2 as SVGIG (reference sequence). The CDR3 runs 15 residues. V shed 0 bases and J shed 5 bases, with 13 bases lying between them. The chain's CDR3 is CAWSVRGRLNEKLFF. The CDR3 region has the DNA TGTGCCTGGAGTGTACGAGGGAGGTTAAATGAAAAACTGTTTTTT.

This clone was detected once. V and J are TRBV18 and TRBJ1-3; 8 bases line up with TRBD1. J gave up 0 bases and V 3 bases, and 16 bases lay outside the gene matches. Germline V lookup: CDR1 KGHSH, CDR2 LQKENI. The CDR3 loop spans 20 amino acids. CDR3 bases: TGTGCCAGCTCACCTTCGGGACAGGCGCTTACTTTGGTCTCTGGAAACACCATATATTTT. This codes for CASSPSGQALTLVSGNTIYF.

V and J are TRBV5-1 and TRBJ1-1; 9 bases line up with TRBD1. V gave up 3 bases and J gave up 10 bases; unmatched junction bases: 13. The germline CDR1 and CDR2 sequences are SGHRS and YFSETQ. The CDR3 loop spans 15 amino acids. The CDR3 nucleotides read TGCGCCAGCAGCTCATCGGCCCGGGACAGGGAGAGAGCTTTCTTT. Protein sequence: CASSSSARDRERAFF.

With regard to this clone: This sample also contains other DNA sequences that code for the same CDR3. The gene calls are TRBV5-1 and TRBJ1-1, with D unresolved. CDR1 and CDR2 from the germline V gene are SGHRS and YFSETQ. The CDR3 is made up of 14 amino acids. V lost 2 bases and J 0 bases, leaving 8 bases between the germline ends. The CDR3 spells CASSLGGMNTEAFF. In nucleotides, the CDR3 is TGCGCCAGCAGCTTAGGCGGGATGAACACTGAAGCTTTCTTT.

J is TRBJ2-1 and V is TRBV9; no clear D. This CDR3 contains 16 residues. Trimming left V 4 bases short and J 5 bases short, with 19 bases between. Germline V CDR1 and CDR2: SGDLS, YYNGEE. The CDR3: CASSLPGGSPDNEQFF. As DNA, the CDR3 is TGTGCCAGCAGCCTACCCGGTGGTAGCCCGGACAATGAGCAGTTCTTC.

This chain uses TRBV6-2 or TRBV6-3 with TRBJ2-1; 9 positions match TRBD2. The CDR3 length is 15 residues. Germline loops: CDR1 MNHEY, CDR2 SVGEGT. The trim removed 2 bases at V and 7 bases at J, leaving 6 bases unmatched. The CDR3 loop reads CASSYEGLARNEQFF. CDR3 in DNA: TGTGCCAGCAGTTACGAGGGACTAGCTAGGAATGAGCAGTTCTTC.

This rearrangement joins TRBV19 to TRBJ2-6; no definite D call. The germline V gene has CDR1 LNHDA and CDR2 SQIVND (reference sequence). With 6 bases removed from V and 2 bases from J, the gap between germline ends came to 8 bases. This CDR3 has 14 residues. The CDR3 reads CASRLGAGANVLTF. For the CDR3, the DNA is TGTGCCAGTAGGCTCGGAGCTGGGGCCAACGTCCTGACTTTC.

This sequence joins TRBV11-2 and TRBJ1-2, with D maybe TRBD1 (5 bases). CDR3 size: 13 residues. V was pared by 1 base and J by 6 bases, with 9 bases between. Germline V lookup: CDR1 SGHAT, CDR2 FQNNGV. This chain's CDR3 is CASSLGGVDGYTF. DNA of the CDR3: TGTGCCAGCAGCTTAGGGGGGGTGGATGGCTACACCTTC.

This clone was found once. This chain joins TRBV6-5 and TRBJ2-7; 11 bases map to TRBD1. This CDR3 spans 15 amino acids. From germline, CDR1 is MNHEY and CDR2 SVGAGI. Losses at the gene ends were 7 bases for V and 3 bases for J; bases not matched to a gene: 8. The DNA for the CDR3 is TGTGCCAGCACCGAAGGTGGGACAGGGGGCTACGAGCAGTACTTC. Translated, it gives CASTEGGTGGYEQYF.

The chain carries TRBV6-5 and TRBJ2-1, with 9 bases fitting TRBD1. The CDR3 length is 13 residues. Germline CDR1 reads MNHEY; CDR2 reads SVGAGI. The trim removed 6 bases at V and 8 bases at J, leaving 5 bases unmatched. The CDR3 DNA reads TGTGCCAGCAGCAGGACAGGGGTCGATGAGCAGTTCTTC. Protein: CASSRTGVDEQFF.

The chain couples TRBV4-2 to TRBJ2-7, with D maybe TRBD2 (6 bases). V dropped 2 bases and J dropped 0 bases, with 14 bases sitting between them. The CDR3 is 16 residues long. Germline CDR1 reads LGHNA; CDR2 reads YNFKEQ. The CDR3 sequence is CASSQRAERASYEQYF. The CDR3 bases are TGTGCCAGCAGCCAAAGGGCCGAGCGGGCCTCCTACGAGCAGTACTTC.

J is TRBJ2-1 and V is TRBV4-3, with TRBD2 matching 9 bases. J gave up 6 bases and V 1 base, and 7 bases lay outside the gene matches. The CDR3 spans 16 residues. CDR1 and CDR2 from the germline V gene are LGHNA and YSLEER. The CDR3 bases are TGCGCCAGCAGCCAAGCCCCAGCGGGAGGCCTCAATGAGCAGTTCTTC. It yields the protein CASSQAPAGGLNEQFF.

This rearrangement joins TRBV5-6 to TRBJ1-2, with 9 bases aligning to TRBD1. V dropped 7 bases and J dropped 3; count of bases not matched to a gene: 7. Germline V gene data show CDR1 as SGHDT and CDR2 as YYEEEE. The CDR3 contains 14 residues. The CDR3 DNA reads TGTGCCAGCCTGACCGGGACAGGGTACTATGGCTACACCTTC. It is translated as CASLTGTGYYGYTF.

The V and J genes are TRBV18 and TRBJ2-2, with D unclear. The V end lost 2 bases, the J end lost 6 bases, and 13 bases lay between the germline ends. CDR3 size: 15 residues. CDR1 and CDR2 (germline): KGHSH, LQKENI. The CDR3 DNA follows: TGTGCCAGCTCACCATCGATAGCCGGCGCCGGGGAGCTGTTTTTT. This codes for CASSPSIAGAGELFF. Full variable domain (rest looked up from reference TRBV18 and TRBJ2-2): NAGVMQNPRHLVRRRGQEARLRCSPMKGHSHVYWYRQLPEEGLKFMVYLQKENIIDESGMPKERFSAEFPKEGPSILRIQQVVRGDSAAYFCASSPSIAGAGELFFGEGSRLTVL.

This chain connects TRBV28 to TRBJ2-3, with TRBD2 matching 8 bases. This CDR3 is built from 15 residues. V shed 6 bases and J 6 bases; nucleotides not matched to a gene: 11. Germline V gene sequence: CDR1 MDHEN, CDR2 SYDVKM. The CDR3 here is CASRGGPGLGDTQYF. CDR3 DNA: TGTGCCAGCAGGGGCGGCCCGGGACTAGGGGATACGCAGTATTTT.

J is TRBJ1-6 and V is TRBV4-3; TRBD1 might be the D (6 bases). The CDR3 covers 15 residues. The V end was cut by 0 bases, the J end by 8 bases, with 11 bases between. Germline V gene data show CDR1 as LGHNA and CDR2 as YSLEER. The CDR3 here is CASSQDRDTYSPLHF. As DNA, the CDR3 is TGCGCCAGCAGCCAAGACAGGGACACCTATTCACCCCTCCACTTT.

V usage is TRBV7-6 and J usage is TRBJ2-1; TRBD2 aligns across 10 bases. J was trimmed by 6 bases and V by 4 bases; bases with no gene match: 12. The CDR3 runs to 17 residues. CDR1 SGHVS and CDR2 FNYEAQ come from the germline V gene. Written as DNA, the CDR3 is TGTGCCAGCAGCTCAACGGGGGGACTAGCGTCTCGCAATGAGCAGTTCTTC. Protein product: CASSSTGGLASRNEQFF.

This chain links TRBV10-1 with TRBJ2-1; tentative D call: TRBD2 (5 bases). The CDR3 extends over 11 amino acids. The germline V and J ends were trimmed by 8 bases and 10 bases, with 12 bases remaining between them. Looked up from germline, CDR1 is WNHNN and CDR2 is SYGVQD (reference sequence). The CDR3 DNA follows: TGCGCCAGCCCCAGGATAGCGGAGCAGTTCTTC. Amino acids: CASPRIAEQFF.

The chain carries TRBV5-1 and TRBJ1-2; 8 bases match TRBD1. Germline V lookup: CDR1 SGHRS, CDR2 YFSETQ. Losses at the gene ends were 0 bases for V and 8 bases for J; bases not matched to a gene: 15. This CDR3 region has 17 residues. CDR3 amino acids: CASSLEVSAGGLGGYTF. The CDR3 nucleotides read TGCGCCAGCAGCTTGGAGGTTTCGGCAGGGGGCTTGGGAGGCTACACCTTC.

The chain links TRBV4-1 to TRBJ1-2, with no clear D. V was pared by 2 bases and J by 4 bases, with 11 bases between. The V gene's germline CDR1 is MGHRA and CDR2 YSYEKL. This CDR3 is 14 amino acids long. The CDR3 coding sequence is TGCGCCAGCAGCCAACCAGGAAACCGCTATGGCTACACCTTC. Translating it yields CASSQPGNRYGYTF.

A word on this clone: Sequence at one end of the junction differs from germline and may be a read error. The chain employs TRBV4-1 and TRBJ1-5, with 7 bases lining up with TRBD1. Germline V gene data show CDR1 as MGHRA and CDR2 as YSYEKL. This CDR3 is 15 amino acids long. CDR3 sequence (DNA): TGCGTCAGCAGCCAAGAGGGGCAGGGGGGACAGCCCCAGCATTTT. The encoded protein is CVSSQEGQGGQPQHF.